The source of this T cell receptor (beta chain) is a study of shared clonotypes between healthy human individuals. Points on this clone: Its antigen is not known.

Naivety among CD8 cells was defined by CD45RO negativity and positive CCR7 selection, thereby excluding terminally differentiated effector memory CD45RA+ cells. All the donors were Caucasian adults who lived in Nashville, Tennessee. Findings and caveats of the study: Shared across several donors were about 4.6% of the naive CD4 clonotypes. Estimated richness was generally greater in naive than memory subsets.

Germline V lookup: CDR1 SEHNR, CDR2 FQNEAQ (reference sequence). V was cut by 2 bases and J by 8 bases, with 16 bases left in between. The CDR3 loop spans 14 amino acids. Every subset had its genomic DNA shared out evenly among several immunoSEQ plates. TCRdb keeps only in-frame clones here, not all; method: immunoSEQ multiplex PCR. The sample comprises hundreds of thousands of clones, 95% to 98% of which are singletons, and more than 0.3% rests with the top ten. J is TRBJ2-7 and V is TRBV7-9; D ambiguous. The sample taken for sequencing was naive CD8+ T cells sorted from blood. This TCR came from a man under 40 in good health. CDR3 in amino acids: CASSLPSSTYQQYF. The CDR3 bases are TGTGCCAGCAGCTTACCGTCTTCGACTTACCAGCAGTACTTC.